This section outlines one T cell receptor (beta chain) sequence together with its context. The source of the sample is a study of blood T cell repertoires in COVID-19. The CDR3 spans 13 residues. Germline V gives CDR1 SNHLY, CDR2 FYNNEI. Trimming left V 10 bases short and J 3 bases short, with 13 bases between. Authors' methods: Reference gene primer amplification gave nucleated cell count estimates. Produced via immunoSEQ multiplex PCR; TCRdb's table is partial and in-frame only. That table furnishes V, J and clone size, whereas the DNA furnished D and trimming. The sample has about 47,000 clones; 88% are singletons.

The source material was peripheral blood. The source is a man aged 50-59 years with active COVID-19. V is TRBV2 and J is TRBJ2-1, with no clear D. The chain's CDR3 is CATGLKVYNEQFF. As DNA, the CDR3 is TGTGCCACTGGCTTAAAAGTCTACAATGAGCAGTTCTTC.